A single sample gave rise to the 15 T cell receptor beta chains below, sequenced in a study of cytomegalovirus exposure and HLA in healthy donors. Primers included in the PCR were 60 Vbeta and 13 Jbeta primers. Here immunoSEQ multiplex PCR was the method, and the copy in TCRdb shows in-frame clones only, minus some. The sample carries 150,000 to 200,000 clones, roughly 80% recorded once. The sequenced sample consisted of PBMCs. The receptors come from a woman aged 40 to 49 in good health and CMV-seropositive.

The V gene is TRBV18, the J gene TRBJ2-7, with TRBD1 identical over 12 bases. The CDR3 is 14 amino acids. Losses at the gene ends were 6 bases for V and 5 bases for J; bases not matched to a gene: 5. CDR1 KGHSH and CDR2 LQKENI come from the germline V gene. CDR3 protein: CASSTGQGAHEQYF. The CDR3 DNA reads TGTGCCAGCTCTACGGGACAGGGGGCCCACGAGCAGTACTTC.

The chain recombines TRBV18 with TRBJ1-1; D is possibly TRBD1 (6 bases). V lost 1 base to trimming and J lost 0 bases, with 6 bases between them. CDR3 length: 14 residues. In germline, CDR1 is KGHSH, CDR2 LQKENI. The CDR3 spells CASSPQGVNTEAFF. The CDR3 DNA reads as TGTGCCAGCTCACCACAGGGGGTGAACACTGAAGCTTTCTTT. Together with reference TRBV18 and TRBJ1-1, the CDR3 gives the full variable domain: NAGVMQNPRHLVRRRGQEARLRCSPMKGHSHVYWYRQLPEEGLKFMVYLQKENIIDESGMPKERFSAEFPKEGPSILRIQQVVRGDSAAYFCASSPQGVNTEAFFGQGTRLTVV.

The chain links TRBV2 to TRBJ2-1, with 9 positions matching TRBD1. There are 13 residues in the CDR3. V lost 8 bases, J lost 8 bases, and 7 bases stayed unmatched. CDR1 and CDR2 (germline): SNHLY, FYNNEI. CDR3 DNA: TGTGCCAGCTGTCCGGACAGGGGCGATGAGCAGTTCTTC. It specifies CASCPDRGDEQFF.

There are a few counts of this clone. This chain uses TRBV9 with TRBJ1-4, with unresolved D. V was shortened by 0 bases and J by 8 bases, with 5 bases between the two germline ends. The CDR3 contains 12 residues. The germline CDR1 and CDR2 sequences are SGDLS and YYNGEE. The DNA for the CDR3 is TGTGCCAGCAGCGTAGGCCGGGAAAAACTGTTTTTT. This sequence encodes CASSVGREKLFF.

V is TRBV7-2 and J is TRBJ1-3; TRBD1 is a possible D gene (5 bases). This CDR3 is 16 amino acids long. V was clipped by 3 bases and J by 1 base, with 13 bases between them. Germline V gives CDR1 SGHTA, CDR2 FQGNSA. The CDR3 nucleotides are TGTGCCAGCAGCTTGAGAACCAGGGTATCTGGAAACACCATATATTTT. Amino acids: CASSLRTRVSGNTIYF.

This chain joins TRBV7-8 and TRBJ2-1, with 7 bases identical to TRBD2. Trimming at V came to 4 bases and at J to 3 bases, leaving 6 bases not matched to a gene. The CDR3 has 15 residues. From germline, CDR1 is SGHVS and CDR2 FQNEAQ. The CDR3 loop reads CASSSWGGSYNEQFF. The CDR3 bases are TGTGCCAGCAGCTCCTGGGGGGGGAGCTACAATGAGCAGTTCTTC.

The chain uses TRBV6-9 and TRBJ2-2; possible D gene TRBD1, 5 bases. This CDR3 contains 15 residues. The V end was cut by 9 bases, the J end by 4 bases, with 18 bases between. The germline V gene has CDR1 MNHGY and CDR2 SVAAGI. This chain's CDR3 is CARRDGALCTGELFF. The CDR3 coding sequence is TGTGCCAGACGTGATGGGGCTTTGTGCACCGGGGAGCTGTTTTTT.

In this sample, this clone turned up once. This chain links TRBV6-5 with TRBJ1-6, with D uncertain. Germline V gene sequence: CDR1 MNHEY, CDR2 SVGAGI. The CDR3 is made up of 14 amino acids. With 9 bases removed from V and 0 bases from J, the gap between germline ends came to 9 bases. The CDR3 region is CASRSSSYNSPLHF. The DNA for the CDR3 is TGTGCCAGTAGGAGCAGCTCCTATAATTCACCCCTCCACTTT.

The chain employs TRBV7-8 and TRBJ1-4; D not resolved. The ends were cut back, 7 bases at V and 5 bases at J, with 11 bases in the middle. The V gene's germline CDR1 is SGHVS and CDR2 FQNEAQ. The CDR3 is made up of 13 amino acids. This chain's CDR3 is CASNRGLNEKLFF. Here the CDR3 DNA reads TGTGCCAGCAACCGGGGTTTAAATGAAAAACTGTTTTTT.

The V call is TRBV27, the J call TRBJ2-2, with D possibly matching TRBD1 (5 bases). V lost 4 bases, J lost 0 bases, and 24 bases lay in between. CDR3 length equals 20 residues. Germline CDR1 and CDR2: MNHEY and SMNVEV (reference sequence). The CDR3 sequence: CASSSPTTGFSLANTGELFF. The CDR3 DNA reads TGTGCCAGCAGTTCCCCGACAACAGGTTTTTCCCTCGCGAACACCGGGGAGCTGTTTTTT.

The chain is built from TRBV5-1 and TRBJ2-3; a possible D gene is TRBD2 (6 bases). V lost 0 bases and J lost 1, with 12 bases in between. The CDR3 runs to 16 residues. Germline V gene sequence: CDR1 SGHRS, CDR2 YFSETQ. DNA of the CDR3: TGCGCCAGCAGCTTGGATCGCAGGGAGGGCACAGATACGCAGTATTTT. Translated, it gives CASSLDRREGTDTQYF. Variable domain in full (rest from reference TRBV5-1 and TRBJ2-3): KAGVTQTPRYLIKTRGQQVTLSCSPISGHRSVSWYQQTPGQGLQFLFEYFSETQRNKGNFPGRFSGRQFSNSRSEMNVSTLELGDSALYLCASSLDRREGTDTQYFGPGTRLTVL.

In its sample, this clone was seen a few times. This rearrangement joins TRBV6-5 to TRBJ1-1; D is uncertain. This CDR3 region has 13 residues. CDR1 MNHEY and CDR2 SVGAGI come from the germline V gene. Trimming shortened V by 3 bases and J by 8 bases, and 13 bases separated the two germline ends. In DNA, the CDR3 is TGTGCCAGCAGTTATCGCCAGGCCCCAGAAGCTTTCTTT. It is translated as CASSYRQAPEAFF.

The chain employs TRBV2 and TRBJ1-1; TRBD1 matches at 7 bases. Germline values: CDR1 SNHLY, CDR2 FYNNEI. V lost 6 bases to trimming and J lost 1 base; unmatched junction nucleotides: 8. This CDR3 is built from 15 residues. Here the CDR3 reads CASRREGQTNTEAFF. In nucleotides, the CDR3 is TGTGCCAGCAGACGGGAGGGACAGACGAACACTGAAGCTTTCTTT.

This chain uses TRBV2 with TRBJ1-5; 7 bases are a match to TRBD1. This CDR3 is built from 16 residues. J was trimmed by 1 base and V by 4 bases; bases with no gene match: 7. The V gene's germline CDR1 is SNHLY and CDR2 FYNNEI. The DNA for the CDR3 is TGTGCCAGCAGTGGAACCCGGGACAGCAGCAATCAGCCCCAGCATTTT. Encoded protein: CASSGTRDSSNQPQHF.

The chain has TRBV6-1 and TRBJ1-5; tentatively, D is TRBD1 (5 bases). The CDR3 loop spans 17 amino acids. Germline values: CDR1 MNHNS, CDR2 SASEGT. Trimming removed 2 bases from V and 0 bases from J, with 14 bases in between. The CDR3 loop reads CASSERGKDYSNQPQHF. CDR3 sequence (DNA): TGTGCCAGCAGTGAACGGGGGAAAGATTATAGCAATCAGCCCCAGCATTTT.